These 18 T cell receptor beta chains were all obtained from the same sample, sequenced in a study of blood T cell repertoires in COVID-19. Clones were sequenced by immunoSEQ multiplex PCR, and TCRdb holds only the in-frame ones, with some missing. Of around 250,000 clones in the sample, 84% were seen once. The specimen was PBMCs or T cells enriched from blood (not recorded which). The receptors were gathered from a man aged 25-40 years with acute COVID-19.

The chain employs TRBV25-1 and TRBJ2-3; 9 bases map to TRBD1. The CDR3 has 17 amino acids. Germline V gene lookup returns CDR1 MGHDK and CDR2 SYGVNS. With V trimmed by 4 bases and J by 4 bases, 12 bases remained unmatched. CDR3 residues: CASSAKQGAQVADTQYF. The CDR3 DNA sequence: TGTGCCAGCAGTGCGAAACAGGGGGCTCAGGTAGCAGATACGCAGTATTTT.

The chain joins TRBV5-4 to TRBJ2-3; D perhaps matches TRBD1 (5 bases). Germline V gene data show CDR1 as SGHNT and CDR2 as YYREEE (reference sequence). There are 14 residues in the CDR3. The germline V and J ends were trimmed by 4 bases and 0 bases, with 9 bases remaining between them. This chain's CDR3 is CASSLSGSTDTQYF. For the CDR3, the DNA is TGTGCCAGCAGCCTTTCAGGGAGCACAGATACGCAGTATTTT.

The gene calls are TRBV10-1 and TRBJ2-7, with D perhaps TRBD1 (5 bases). CDR1 WNHNN and CDR2 SYGVQD come from the germline V gene (reference sequence). V shed 4 bases and J shed 2 bases, with 21 bases lying between them. This CDR3 has 17 amino acids. CDR3 region: CASSVANRTRTPYEQYV. The DNA of the CDR3 is TGCGCCAGCAGTGTTGCCAACAGGACGCGAACCCCCTACGAGCAGTACGTC.

The chain combines TRBV19 with TRBJ2-1, with 9 bases fitting TRBD2. The CDR3 consists of 14 residues. Germline V CDR1 and CDR2: LNHDA, SQIVND (reference sequence). Trimming took 5 bases from V and 10 from J; bases not matched to a gene: 9. In nucleotides, the CDR3 is TGTGCCAGTAGTCCGGGACTAGCTCTGTACGAGCAGTTCTTC. This sequence encodes CASSPGLALYEQFF.

The chain combines TRBV6-5 with TRBJ2-3; D is undetermined. Looked up from germline, CDR1 is MNHEY and CDR2 is SVGAGI. V was pared by 10 bases and J by 1 base, with 9 bases between. The CDR3 has 12 residues. The CDR3 DNA sequence: TGTGCCACCCGAAAGCGCACAGATACGCAGTATTTT. It specifies CATRKRTDTQYF.

This rearrangement joins TRBV6-5 to TRBJ2-2; D might be TRBD1 (6 bases). CDR1 is MNHEY, CDR2 SVGAGI, per germline. V was pared by 5 bases and J by 6 bases, with 7 bases between. This CDR3 has 12 residues. The CDR3: CASSRGSGELFF. In DNA form, the CDR3 reads TGTGCCAGCAGTAGGGGGTCCGGGGAGCTGTTTTTT.

This clone has at least ten counts. The rearrangement joins TRBV3-1 (or the pseudogene TRBV3-2) to TRBJ2-5; 7 nucleotides agree with TRBD2. The CDR3 sequence is 16 residues long. The germline gives CDR1 LGHDT, CDR2 YNNKEL (reference sequence). After removal of 1 base from V and 5 bases from J, the junction contained 10 bases not matched to a gene. CDR3 residues: CASSQGPAGRSETQYF. For the CDR3, the DNA is TGTGCCAGCAGCCAAGGCCCAGCGGGGAGGTCGGAGACCCAGTACTTC.

V gene TRBV27 combines with J gene TRBJ2-6; 9 bases line up with TRBD2. There are 18 residues in the CDR3. The V gene end was trimmed by 5 bases and the J gene end by 1 base; junction bases not matched to a gene: 9. Looked up from germline, CDR1 is MNHEY and CDR2 is SMNVEV (reference sequence). The CDR3 is CASSPQTSGESGANVLTF. CDR3 DNA: TGTGCCAGCAGTCCCCAGACTAGCGGAGAATCTGGGGCCAACGTCCTGACTTTC.

This chain connects TRBV7-2 to TRBJ1-2; D perhaps matches TRBD1 (6 bases). This CDR3 comprises 15 residues. V lost 4 bases to trimming and J lost 2 bases, with 14 bases between them. The germline V gene encodes CDR1 SGHTA and CDR2 FQGNSA. CDR3 loop: CASSSGTLGNYGYTF. CDR3 sequence (DNA): TGTGCCAGCAGCTCAGGGACACTGGGGAACTATGGCTACACCTTC.

The V call is TRBV19, the J call TRBJ2-4; 11 bases are a match to TRBD2. The junction had 3 bases not matched to a gene; V was cut back by 1 base and J by 1 base. The CDR3 covers 17 residues. Per the germline V gene, CDR1 is LNHDA and CDR2 is SQIVND (reference sequence). In DNA form, the CDR3 reads TGTGCCAGTAGTATAGCGGCTAGCGGGAGGGCCAAAAACATTCAGTACTTC. Amino acids: CASSIAASGRAKNIQYF. Together with reference TRBV19 and TRBJ2-4, the CDR3 gives the full variable domain: DGGITQSPKYLFRKEGQNVTLSCEQNLNHDAMYWYRQDPGQGLRLIYYSQIVNDFQKGDIAEGYSVSREKKESFPLTVTSAQKNPTAFYLCASSIAASGRAKNIQYFGAGTRLSVL.

The chain recombines TRBV6-2 or TRBV6-3 with TRBJ1-2, with 7 bases matching TRBD1. CDR3 length equals 15 residues. The germline CDR1 and CDR2 sequences are MNHEY and SVGEGT. The ends lost 3 bases at V and 8 bases at J; junction bases unmatched: 12. CDR3 residues: CASSYSAGTVYGYTF. In DNA form, the CDR3 reads TGTGCCAGCAGTTATTCCGCCGGGACAGTTTACGGCTACACCTTC.

V is TRBV30 and J is TRBJ1-2; TRBD1 matches at 9 bases. Germline V gene data show CDR1 as GTSNPN and CDR2 as SVGIG (reference sequence). The CDR3 runs 15 residues. J was trimmed by 6 bases and V by 2 bases; bases with no gene match: 10. The CDR3 region is CAWSLLGTGRDGYTF. The CDR3 DNA follows: TGTGCCTGGAGTTTACTCGGGACAGGGCGGGATGGCTACACCTTC.

This rearrangement joins TRBV7-8 to TRBJ1-5; TRBD1 aligns across 7 bases. Germline lookup yields CDR1 SGHVS and CDR2 FQNEAQ. The CDR3 totals 14 residues. J gave up 5 bases and V 5 bases, and 6 bases lay outside the gene matches. CDR3 amino acids: CASSTGVRHQPQHF. DNA for the CDR3: TGTGCCAGCAGCACAGGGGTTCGGCATCAGCCCCAGCATTTT.

V usage is TRBV19 and J usage is TRBJ1-5; D gene ambiguous. The CDR3 extends over 15 amino acids. V lost 6 bases, J lost 5 bases, and 17 bases lay in between. Germline V gene sequence: CDR1 LNHDA, CDR2 SQIVND (reference sequence). The CDR3 is CASRDLGGADQPQHF. DNA for the CDR3: TGTGCCAGTAGAGACCTAGGTGGCGCCGATCAGCCCCAGCATTTT.

The genes are TRBV3-1 (or the pseudogene TRBV3-2) and TRBJ1-2; D is undetermined. Germline V CDR1 and CDR2: LGHDT, YNNKEL (reference sequence). The CDR3 runs to 15 residues. Trimming took 0 bases from V and 2 from J, leaving 10 bases between them. CDR3 coding DNA: TGTGCCAGCAGCCAAGATACCCGGGAAAACTATGGCTACACCTTC. It translates to CASSQDTRENYGYTF.

The J gene is TRBJ1-2, the V gene TRBV18; D unresolved. This CDR3 has 15 amino acids. V lost 3 bases, J lost 5 bases, and 16 bases lay in between. Looked up from germline, CDR1 is KGHSH and CDR2 is LQKENI. CDR3 bases: TGTGCCAGCTCACCTTCGACATACCCGGCGTATGGCTACACCTTC. This translates into CASSPSTYPAYGYTF. The full variable domain, in which reference TRBV18 and TRBJ1-2 provide the parts outside the CDR3, is NAGVMQNPRHLVRRRGQEARLRCSPMKGHSHVYWYRQLPEEGLKFMVYLQKENIIDESGMPKERFSAEFPKEGPSILRIQQVVRGDSAAYFCASSPSTYPAYGYTFGSGTRLTVV.

This rearrangement joins TRBV28 to TRBJ2-3, with 16 bases identical to TRBD2. V gave up 2 bases and J gave up 5 bases; unmatched junction bases: 4. The germline gives CDR1 MDHEN, CDR2 SYDVKM. The CDR3 extends over 17 amino acids. The CDR3 nucleotides are TGTGCCAGCAGTTTAGGGGGACTAGCGGGAGGGGTAGATACGCAGTATTTT. Its translation is CASSLGGLAGGVDTQYF.

This sequence joins TRBV6-1 and TRBJ2-1, with D perhaps TRBD2 (5 bases). Germline V lookup: CDR1 MNHNS, CDR2 SASEGT. The ends were cut back, 2 bases at V and 2 bases at J, with 13 bases in the middle. The CDR3 loop spans 16 amino acids. CDR3 in DNA: TGTGCCAGCAGTGAATCTTGGAGCGGCGCCTACAATGAGCAGTTCTTC. Its protein product is CASSESWSGAYNEQFF.